This paragraph reports one TCR beta chain. The data were taken from a study of blood T cell repertoires in COVID-19. In the authors' workflow: Reference gene primer amplification gave nucleated cell count estimates. Assay: immunoSEQ multiplex PCR; the TCRdb copy retains only in-frame clones and omits some. Clonal size and the V and J genes are those of that table, whereas D and trimming came from the DNA. Among tens of thousands of clones, roughly 89% were seen once, and the ten largest hold around 5.3%. The germline V gene has CDR1 SGHRS and CDR2 YFSETQ. CDR3 length equals 14 residues. Trimming cost V 2 bases and J 6 bases, with 15 bases left between them.

The chain has TRBV5-1 and TRBJ2-7; D may be TRBD1 (5 bases). The clonotype comes from a middle-aged man with acute or convalescent COVID-19. Sequencing input: peripheral blood. CDR3 residues: CASSFSQGYAEQYF. In DNA form, the CDR3 reads TGCGCCAGCAGCTTCAGCCAGGGTTATGCCGAGCAGTACTTC. Together with reference TRBV5-1 and TRBJ2-7, the CDR3 gives the full variable domain: KAGVTQTPRYLIKTRGQQVTLSCSPISGHRSVSWYQQTPGQGLQFLFEYFSETQRNKGNFPGRFSGRQFSNSRSEMNVSTLELGDSALYLCASSFSQGYAEQYFGPGTRLTVT.